This T cell receptor (beta chain) was sequenced during a study of graft-versus-host responses after intestinal transplantation. Points from the study as a whole: Recipient-marrow GvH clones were detected, some having first appeared in ileum or blood.

Tissue from the graft was processed to free its intraepithelial and lamina propria lymphocytes. Of note for this clone: What it binds is unknown.

Libraries were prepared by immunoSEQ multiplex PCR; TCRdb keeps only in-frame clonotypes and omits some of them. The table lists approximately 12,000 clones, around four fifths of them singletons. After removal of 5 bases from V and 2 bases from J, the junction contained 6 bases not matched to a gene. CDR3 length equals 14 residues. Germline lookup yields CDR1 LNHNV and CDR2 YYDKDF (reference sequence). This chain uses TRBV15 with TRBJ2-7; 7 bases are a match to TRBD2. This receptor was obtained from a human patient who received an intestinal transplant, so some T cells may come from the graft donor. Material: ileum tissue, obtained 23 days after intestinal transplant. CDR3 residues: CATSPRGRAYEQYF. Here the CDR3 DNA reads TGTGCCACCAGCCCCCGGGGGAGGGCCTACGAGCAGTACTTC.